This T cell receptor (beta chain) is drawn from a study of blood T cell repertoires in COVID-19. This CDR3 is 15 amino acids long. Germline-derived CDR1 and CDR2 are MNHEY and SVGAGI. V dropped 8 bases and J dropped 2 bases, with 13 bases sitting between them. This clone showed up just a few times. As handled by the study authors: Nucleated cell number was recorded as an estimate derived from reference gene primer amplification. Method: immunoSEQ multiplex PCR; TCRdb's copy keeps in-frame clones and lacks some. Clone size and the V and J calls come from that table; the DNA yielded D and trimming. In the table there are about 76,000 clones, about 83% of which are singletons.

The chain is built from TRBV6-5 and TRBJ2-6, with a possible D match to TRBD1 (5 bases). This receptor was taken from a man aged 30-40 years with acute or convalescent COVID-19. The specimen sequenced was peripheral blood. The CDR3 bases are TGTGCCAGCCCCCCAGGGCCGACTGGGGCCAACGTCCTGACTTTC. Its protein is CASPPGPTGANVLTF.